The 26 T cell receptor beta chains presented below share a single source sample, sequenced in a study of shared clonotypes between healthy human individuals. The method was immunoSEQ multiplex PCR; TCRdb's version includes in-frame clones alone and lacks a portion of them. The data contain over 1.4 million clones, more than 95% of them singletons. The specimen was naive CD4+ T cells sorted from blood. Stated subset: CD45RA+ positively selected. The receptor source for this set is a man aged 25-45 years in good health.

The CDR3 loop is CASSYSRGRGIKTQYF. DNA for the CDR3: TGTGCCAGCAGTTACTCGAGGGGACGGGGTATAAAGACCCAGTACTTC. J is TRBJ2-5 and V is TRBV6-6; perhaps D is TRBD1 or TRBD2 (5 bases each). Looked up from germline, CDR1 is MNHNY and CDR2 is SVGAGI (reference sequence). V was shortened by 0 bases and J by 6 bases, with 17 bases between the two germline ends. This CDR3 is built from 16 residues.

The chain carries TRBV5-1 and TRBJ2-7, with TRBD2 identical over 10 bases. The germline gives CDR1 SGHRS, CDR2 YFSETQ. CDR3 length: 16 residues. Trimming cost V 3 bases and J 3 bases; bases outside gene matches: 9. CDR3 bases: TGCGCCAGCAGCTCAGGATTAGCGGGAGGCGACTACGAGCAGTACTTC. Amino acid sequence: CASSSGLAGGDYEQYF.

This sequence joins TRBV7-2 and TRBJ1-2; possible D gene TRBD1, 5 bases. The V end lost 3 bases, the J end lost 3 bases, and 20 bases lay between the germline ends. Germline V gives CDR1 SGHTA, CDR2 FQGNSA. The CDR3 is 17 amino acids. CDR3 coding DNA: TGTGCCAGCAGCTTGGGGGGTAGCAGAATGACCCACTATGGCTACACCTTC. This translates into CASSLGGSRMTHYGYTF. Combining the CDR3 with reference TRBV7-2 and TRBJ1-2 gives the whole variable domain GAGVSQSPSNKVTEKGKDVELRCDPISGHTALYWYRQSLGQGLEFLIYFQGNSAPDKSGLPSDRFSAERTGGSVSTLTIQRTQQEDSAVYLCASSLGGSRMTHYGYTFGSGTRLTVV.

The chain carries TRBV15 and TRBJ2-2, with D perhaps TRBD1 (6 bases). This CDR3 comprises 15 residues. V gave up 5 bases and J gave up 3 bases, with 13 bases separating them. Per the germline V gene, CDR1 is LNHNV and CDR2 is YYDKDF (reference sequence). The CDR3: CATSSPQGYTGELFF. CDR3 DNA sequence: TGTGCCACCAGCTCACCACAGGGTTACACCGGGGAGCTGTTTTTT.

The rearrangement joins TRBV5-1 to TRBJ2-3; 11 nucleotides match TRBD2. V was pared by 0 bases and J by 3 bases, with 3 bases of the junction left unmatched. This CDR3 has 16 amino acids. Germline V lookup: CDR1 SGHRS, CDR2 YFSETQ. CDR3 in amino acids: CASSLDTSGRTDTQYF. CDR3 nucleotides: TGCGCCAGCAGCTTGGATACTAGCGGGAGAACAGATACGCAGTATTTT.

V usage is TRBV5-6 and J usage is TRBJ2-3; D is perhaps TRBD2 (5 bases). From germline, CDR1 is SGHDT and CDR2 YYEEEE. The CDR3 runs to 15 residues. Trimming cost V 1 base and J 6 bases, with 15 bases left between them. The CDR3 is CASSLMDSTPDTQYF. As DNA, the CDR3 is TGTGCCAGCAGCTTGATGGACTCCACCCCTGATACGCAGTATTTT. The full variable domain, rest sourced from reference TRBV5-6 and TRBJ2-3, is DAGVTQSPTHLIKTRGQQVTLRCSPKSGHDTVSWYQQALGQGPQFIFQYYEEEERQRGNFPDRFSGHQFPNYSSELNVNALLLGDSALYLCASSLMDSTPDTQYFGPGTRLTVL.

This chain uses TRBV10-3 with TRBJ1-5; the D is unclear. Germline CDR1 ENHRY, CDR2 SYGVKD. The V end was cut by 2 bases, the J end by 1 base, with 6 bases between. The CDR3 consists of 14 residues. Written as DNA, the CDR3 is TGTGCCATCAGTGAGATGGGCAGCAATCAGCCCCAGCATTTT. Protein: CAISEMGSNQPQHF.

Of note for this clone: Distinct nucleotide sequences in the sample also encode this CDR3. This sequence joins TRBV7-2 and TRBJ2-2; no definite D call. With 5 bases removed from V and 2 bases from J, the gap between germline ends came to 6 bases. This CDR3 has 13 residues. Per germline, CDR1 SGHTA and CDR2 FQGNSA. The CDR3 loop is CASSRINTGELFF. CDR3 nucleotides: TGTGCCAGCAGCCGGATAAACACCGGGGAGCTGTTTTTT.

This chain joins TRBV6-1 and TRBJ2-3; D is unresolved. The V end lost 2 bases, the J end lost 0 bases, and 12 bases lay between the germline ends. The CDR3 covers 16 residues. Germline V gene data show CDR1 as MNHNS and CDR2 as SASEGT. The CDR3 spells CASSELSSASTDTQYF. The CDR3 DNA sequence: TGTGCCAGCAGTGAATTGAGTAGTGCTAGCACAGATACGCAGTATTTT.

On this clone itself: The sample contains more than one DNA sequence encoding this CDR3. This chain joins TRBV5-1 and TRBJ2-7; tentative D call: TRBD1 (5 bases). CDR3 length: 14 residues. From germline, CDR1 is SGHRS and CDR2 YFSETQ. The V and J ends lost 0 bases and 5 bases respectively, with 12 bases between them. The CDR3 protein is CASSLATSGNEQYF. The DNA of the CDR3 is TGCGCCAGCAGCTTGGCCACCTCAGGGAACGAGCAGTACTTC.

CDR3 amino acids: CASSKGQAEKLFF. In DNA form, the CDR3 reads TGTGCCAGCAGCAAGGGACAGGCGGAAAAACTGTTTTTT. The chain carries TRBV21-1 and TRBJ1-4; TRBD1, as called in the table, went unchecked against the DNA. TRBV21-1 is a pseudogene locus. This CDR3 spans 13 amino acids.

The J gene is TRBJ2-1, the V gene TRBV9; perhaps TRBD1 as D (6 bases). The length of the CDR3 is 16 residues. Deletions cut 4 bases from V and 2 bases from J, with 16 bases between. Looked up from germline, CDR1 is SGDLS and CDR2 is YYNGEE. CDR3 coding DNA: TGTGCCAGCAGCCCAGCCCCCACAGGGACCTACAATGAGCAGTTCTTC. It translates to CASSPAPTGTYNEQFF.

The CDR3 DNA reads TGTGCCAGCGAATCCTTTGCAGGGCGGGAGACCCAGTACTTC. Amino acid sequence: CASESFAGRETQYF. The rearrangement links TRBV2 to TRBJ2-5; maybe TRBD1 (5 bases). The germline V and J ends were trimmed by 8 bases and 5 bases, with 18 bases remaining between them. Germline CDR1 reads SNHLY; CDR2 reads FYNNEI. The CDR3 runs 14 residues.

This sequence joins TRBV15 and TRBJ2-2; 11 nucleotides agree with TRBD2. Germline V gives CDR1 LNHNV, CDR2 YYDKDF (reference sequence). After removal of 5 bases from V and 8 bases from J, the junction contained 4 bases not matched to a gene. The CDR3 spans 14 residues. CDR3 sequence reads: CATSWLAGGGELFF. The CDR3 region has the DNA TGTGCCACCAGCTGGCTAGCGGGAGGTGGGGAGCTGTTTTTT.

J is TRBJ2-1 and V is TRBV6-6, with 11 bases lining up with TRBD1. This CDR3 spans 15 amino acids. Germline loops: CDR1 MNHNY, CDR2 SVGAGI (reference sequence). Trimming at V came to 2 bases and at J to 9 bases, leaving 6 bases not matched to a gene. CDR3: CASSYRDRGMSEQFF. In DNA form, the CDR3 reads TGTGCCAGCAGTTACAGGGACAGGGGGATGAGTGAGCAGTTCTTC.

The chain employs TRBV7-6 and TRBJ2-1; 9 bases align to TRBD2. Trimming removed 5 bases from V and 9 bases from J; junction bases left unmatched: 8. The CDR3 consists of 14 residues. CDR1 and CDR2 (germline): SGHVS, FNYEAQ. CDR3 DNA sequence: TGTGCCAGCAGCACACCGGGACTAGCTGCTGAGCAGTTCTTC. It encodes CASSTPGLAAEQFF. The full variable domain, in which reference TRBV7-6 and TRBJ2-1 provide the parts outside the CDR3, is GAGVSQSPRYKVTKRGQDVALRCDPISGHVSLYWYRQALGQGPEFLTYFNYEAQQDKSGLPNDRFSAERPEGSISTLTIQRTEQRDSAMYRCASSTPGLAAEQFFGPGTRLTVL.

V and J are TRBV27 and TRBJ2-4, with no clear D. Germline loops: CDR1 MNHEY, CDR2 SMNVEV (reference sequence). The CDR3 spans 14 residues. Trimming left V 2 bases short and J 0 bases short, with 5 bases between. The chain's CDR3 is CASSLPLAKNIQYF. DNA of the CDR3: TGTGCCAGCAGTTTACCCCTAGCCAAAAACATTCAGTACTTC.

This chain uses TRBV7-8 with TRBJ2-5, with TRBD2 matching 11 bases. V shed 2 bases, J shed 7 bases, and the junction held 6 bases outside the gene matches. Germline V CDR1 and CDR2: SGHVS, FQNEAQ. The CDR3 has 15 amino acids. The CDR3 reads CASSLPTSGMGTQYF. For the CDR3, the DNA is TGTGCCAGCAGCTTACCGACTAGCGGGATGGGGACCCAGTACTTC.

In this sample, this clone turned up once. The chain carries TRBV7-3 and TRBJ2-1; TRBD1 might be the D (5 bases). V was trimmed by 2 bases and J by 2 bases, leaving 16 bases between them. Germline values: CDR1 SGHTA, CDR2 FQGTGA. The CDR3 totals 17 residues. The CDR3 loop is CASSLWVQGQTYNEQFF. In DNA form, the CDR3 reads TGTGCCAGCAGCTTATGGGTACAAGGACAAACCTACAATGAGCAGTTCTTC.

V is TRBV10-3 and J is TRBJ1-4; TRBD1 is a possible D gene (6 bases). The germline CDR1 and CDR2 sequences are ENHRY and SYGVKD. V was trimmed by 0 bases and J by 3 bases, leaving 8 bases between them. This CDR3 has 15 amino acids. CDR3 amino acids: CAISESGGPNEKLFF. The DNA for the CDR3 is TGTGCCATCAGTGAGTCAGGGGGGCCTAATGAAAAACTGTTTTTT.

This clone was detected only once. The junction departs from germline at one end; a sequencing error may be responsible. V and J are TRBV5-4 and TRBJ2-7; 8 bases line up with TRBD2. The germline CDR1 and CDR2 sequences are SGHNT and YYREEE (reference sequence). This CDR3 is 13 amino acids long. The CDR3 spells CATSGRGTYEQYF. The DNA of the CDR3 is TGTGCCACCAGCGGGAGAGGAACCTACGAGCAGTACTTC. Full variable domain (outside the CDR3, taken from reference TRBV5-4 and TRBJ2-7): ETGVTQSPTHLIKTRGQQVTLRCSSQSGHNTVSWYQQALGQGPQFIFQYYREEENGRGNFPPRFSGLQFPNYSSELNVNALELDDSALYLCATSGRGTYEQYFGPGTRLTVT.

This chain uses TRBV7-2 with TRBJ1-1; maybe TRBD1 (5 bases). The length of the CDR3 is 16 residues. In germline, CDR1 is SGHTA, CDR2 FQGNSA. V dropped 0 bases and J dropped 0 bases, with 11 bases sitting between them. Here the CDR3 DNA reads TGTGCCAGCAGCTTAGCTTCTGACAGACTGAACACTGAAGCTTTCTTT. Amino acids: CASSLASDRLNTEAFF.

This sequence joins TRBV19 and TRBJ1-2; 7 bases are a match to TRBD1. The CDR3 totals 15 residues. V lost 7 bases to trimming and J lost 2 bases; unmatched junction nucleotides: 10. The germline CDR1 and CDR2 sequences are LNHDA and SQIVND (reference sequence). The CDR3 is CASTRDSIINYGYTF. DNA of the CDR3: TGTGCCAGTACCCGGGACAGTATCATCAACTATGGCTACACCTTC.

In DNA, the CDR3 is TGTGCCAGCTCTCAAATCCGGGGAGGGCAATACGAGCAGTACTTC. Translating it yields CASSQIRGGQYEQYF. The V gene is TRBV18, the J gene TRBJ2-7, with 7 bases identical to TRBD2. CDR1 and CDR2 from the germline V gene are KGHSH and LQKENI. This CDR3 has 15 amino acids. Trimming at V came to 6 bases and at J to 4 bases, leaving 12 bases not matched to a gene. Full variable domain (missing parts from reference TRBV18 and TRBJ2-7): NAGVMQNPRHLVRRRGQEARLRCSPMKGHSHVYWYRQLPEEGLKFMVYLQKENIIDESGMPKERFSAEFPKEGPSILRIQQVVRGDSAAYFCASSQIRGGQYEQYFGPGTRLTVT.

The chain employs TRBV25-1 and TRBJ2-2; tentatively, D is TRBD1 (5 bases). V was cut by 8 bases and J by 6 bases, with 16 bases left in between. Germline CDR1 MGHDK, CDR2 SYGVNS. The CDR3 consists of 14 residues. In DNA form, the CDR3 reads TGTGCCAGCGAGTTTAACCAGGGTTCCGGGGAGCTGTTTTTT. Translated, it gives CASEFNQGSGELFF. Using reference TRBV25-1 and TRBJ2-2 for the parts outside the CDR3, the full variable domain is EADIYQTPRYLVIGTGKKITLECSQTMGHDKMYWYQQDPGMELHLIHYSYGVNSTEKGDLSSESTVSRIRTEHFPLTLESARPSHTSQYLCASEFNQGSGELFFGEGSRLTVL.

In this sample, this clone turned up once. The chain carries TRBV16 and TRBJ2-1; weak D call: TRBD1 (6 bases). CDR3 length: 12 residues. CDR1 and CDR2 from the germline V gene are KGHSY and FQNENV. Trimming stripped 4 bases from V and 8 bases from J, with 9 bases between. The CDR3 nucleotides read TGTGCCAGCAGCCCAGGACAGTATGAGCAGTTCTTC. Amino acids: CASSPGQYEQFF.